The rows below give T cell receptor beta chains drawn from one sample of a study of T cells expressing NK-cell markers. TCRdb re-called the 5' RACE reads, yielding one record per CDR3 amino acid sequence without DNA. The listing records about 460,000 distinct CDR3 sequences. Sequenced input: blood T cells: a sorted CD56 or NKG2C T cell subset, CD4+ or CD8+ T cells, or bulk PBMC T cells (not recorded which). The receptors come from a woman aged 45-65 years in good health. Each CDR3 is given with its conserved first and last residue.

j_gene	v_gene	len	CDR3aa
TRBJ2-1	TRBV5-8	15	CASSLAGGPKNEQFF
TRBJ1-1	TRBV11-3	16	CASSLKPAGMGTEAFF
TRBJ2-5	TRBV11-2	15	CASSLGSGQRETQYF
TRBJ2-2	TRBV5-1	19	CASSSLSPAGGPWGGELFF
TRBJ1-4	TRBV4-1	12	CASSQRFGEPFF
TRBJ1-6	TRBV3-1	17	CASSQDWVGGGNSPLHF
TRBJ1-1	TRBV5-5	15	CASSWGRASNTEAFF
TRBJ2-3	TRBV3-1	14	CASSRRLGTDTQYF
TRBJ2-3	TRBV5-1	17	CASSLAVWASGTDTQYF
TRBJ2-7	TRBV6-1	17	CASSAPPPGGANSEQYF
TRBJ2-3	TRBV3-1	15	CASSTGVGDTDTQYF
TRBJ2-1	TRBV27	15	CASSFLLGSYNEQFF
TRBJ2-1	TRBV5-1	16	CATAIGAASPGDEQFF
TRBJ2-3	TRBV7-3	15	CASSPQAGATDTQYF
TRBJ2-1	TRBV6-2/TRBV6-3	15	CASSPLAGGLNEQFF
TRBJ2-2	TRBV4-1	17	CASSQEGQLHDTGELFF